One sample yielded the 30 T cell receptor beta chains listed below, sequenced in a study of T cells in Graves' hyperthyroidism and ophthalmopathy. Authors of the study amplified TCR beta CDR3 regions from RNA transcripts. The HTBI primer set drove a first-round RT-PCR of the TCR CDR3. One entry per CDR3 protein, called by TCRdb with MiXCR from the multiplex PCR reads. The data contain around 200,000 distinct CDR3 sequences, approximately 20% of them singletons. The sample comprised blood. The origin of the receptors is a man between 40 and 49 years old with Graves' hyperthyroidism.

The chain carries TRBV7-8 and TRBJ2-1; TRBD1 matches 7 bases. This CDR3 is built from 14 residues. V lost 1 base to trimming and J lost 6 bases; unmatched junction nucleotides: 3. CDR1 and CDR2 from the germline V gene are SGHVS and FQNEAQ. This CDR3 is CASSLGAGGNEQFF. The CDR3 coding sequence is TGTGCCAGCAGCTTAGGGGCAGGGGGCAATGAGCAGTTCTTC.

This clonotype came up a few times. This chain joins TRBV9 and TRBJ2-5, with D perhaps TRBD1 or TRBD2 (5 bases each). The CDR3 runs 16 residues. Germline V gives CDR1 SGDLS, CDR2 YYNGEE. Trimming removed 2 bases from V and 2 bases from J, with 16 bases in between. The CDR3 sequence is CASSVGEWGSQETQYF. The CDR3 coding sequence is TGTGCCAGCAGCGTCGGGGAGTGGGGCTCTCAAGAGACCCAGTACTTC.

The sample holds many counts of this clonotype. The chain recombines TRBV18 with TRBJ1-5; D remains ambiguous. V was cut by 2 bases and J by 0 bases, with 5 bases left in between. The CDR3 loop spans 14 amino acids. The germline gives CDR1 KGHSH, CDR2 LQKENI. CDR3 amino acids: CASSPGNSNQPQHF. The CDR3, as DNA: TGTGCCAGCTCACCAGGCAATAGCAATCAGCCCCAGCATTTT.

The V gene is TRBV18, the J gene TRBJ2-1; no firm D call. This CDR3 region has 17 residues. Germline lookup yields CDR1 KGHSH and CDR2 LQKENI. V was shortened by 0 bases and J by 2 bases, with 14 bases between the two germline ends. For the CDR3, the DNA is TGTGCCAGCTCACCACCAAAGGGTGGCCCCACCTACAATGAGCAGTTCTTC. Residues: CASSPPKGGPTYNEQFF. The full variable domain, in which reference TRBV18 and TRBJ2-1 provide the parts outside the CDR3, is NAGVMQNPRHLVRRRGQEARLRCSPMKGHSHVYWYRQLPEEGLKFMVYLQKENIIDESGMPKERFSAEFPKEGPSILRIQQVVRGDSAAYFCASSPPKGGPTYNEQFFGPGTRLTVL.

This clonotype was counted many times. In nucleotides, the CDR3 is TGCGCCAGCAGCTTGATAGGGGATCAGCCCCAGCATTTT. Protein: CASSLIGDQPQHF. The chain couples TRBV5-1 to TRBJ1-5; perhaps TRBD1 as D (5 bases). The CDR3 contains 13 residues. Trimming removed 1 base from V and 5 bases from J, with 7 bases in between. Per the germline V gene, CDR1 is SGHRS and CDR2 is YFSETQ.

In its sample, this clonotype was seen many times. Written as DNA, the CDR3 is TGCGCCTCGTCGGGCGCAGCGGGGGACTACGAGCAGTACTTC. Amino acids: CASSGAAGDYEQYF. The chain links TRBV10-1 to TRBJ2-7, with 8 bases matching TRBD2. There are 14 residues in the CDR3. J gave up 3 bases and V 11 bases, and 12 bases lay outside the gene matches. Germline CDR1 is WNHNN and CDR2 is SYGVQD (reference sequence).

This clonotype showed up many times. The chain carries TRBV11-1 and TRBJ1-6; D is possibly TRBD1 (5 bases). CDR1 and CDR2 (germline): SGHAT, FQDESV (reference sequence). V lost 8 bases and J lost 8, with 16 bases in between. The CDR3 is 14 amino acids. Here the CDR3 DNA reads TGTGCCAGCGTCAAGTGGGGGGGGGATTCACCCCTCCACTTT. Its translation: CASVKWGGDSPLHF.

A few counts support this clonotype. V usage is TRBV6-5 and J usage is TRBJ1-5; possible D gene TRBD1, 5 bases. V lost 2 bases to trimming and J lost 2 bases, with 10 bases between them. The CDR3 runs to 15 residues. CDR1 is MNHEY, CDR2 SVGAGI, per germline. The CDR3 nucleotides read TGTGCCAGCAGTTACCCAGACAGCCGCAATCAGCCCCAGCATTTT. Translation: CASSYPDSRNQPQHF.

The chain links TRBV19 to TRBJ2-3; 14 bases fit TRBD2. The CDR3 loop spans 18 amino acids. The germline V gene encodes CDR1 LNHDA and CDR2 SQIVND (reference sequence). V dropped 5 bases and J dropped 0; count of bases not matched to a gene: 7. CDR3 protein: CASSGGLAGAPSTDTQYF. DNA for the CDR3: TGTGCCAGTAGTGGGGGACTAGCGGGGGCCCCAAGCACAGATACGCAGTATTTT. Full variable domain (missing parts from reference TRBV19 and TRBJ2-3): DGGITQSPKYLFRKEGQNVTLSCEQNLNHDAMYWYRQDPGQGLRLIYYSQIVNDFQKGDIAEGYSVSREKKESFPLTVTSAQKNPTAFYLCASSGGLAGAPSTDTQYFGPGTRLTVL.

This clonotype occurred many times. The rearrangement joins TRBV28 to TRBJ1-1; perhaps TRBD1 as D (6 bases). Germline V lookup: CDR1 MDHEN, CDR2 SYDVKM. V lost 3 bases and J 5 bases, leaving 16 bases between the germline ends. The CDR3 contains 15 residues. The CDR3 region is CASSLAGRGGTEAFF. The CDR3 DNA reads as TGTGCCAGCAGTTTGGCTGGCAGGGGTGGTACTGAAGCTTTCTTT.

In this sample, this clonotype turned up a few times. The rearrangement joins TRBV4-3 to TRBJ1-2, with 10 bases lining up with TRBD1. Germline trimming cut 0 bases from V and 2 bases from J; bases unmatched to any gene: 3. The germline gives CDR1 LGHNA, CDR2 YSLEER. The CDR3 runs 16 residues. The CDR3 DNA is TGCGCCAGCAGCCAAGACCCGACAGGGGGCAACTATGGCTACACCTTC. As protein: CASSQDPTGGNYGYTF.

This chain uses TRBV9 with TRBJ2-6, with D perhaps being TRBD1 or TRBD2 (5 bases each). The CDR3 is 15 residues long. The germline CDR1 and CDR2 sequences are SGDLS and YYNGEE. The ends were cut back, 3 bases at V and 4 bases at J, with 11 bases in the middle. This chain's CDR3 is CASSEGRPGANVLTF. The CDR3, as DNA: TGTGCCAGCAGCGAGGGACGGCCGGGGGCCAACGTCCTGACTTTC. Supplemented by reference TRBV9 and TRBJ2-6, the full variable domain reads DSGVTQTPKHLITATGQRVTLRCSPRSGDLSVYWYQQSLDQGLQFLIQYYNGEERAKGNILERFSAQQFPDLHSELNLSSLELGDSALYFCASSEGRPGANVLTFGAGSRLTVL.

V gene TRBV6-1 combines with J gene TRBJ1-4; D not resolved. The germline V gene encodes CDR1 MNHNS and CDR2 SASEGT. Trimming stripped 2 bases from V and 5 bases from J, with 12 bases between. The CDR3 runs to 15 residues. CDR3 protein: CASSERHAFNEKLFF. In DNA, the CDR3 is TGTGCCAGCAGTGAAAGGCACGCATTCAATGAAAAACTGTTTTTT.

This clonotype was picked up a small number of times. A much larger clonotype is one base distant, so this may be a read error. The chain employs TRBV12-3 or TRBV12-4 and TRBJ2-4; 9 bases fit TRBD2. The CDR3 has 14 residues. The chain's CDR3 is CASSLRLAENIQHF. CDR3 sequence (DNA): TGTGCCAGCAGTTTACGACTAGCGGAAAACATTCAGCACTTC.

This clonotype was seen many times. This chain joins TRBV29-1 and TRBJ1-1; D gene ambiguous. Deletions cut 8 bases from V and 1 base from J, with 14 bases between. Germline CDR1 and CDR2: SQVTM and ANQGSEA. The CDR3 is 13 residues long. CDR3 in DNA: TGCAGCCCCGTACCTCAAGCGAACACTGAAGCTTTCTTT. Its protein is CSPVPQANTEAFF.

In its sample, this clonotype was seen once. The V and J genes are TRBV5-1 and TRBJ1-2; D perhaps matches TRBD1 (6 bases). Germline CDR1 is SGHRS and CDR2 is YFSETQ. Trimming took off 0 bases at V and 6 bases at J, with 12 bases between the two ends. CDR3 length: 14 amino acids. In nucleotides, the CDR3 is TGCGCCAGCAGCTTGGACCCGGGGGCAGATGGCTACACCTTC. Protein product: CASSLDPGADGYTF. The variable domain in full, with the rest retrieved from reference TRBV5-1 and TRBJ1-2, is KAGVTQTPRYLIKTRGQQVTLSCSPISGHRSVSWYQQTPGQGLQFLFEYFSETQRNKGNFPGRFSGRQFSNSRSEMNVSTLELGDSALYLCASSLDPGADGYTFGSGTRLTVV.

Here the CDR3 reads CASKVGSFNTGELFF. The CDR3 nucleotides are TGTGCCAGCAAGGTCGGGAGTTTTAATACCGGGGAGCTGTTTTTT. The J gene is TRBJ2-2, the V gene TRBV27, with D possibly matching TRBD2 (6 bases). CDR1 and CDR2 (germline): MNHEY, SMNVEV (reference sequence). The V and J ends lost 7 bases and 5 bases respectively, with 17 bases between them. The CDR3 length is 15 residues.

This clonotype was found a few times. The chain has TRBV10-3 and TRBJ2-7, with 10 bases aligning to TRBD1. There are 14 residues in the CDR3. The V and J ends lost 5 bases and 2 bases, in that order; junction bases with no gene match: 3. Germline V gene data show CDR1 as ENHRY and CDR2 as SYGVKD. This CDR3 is CAISRTGGTYEQYF. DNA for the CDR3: TGTGCCATCAGTCGGACAGGGGGAACCTACGAGCAGTACTTC.

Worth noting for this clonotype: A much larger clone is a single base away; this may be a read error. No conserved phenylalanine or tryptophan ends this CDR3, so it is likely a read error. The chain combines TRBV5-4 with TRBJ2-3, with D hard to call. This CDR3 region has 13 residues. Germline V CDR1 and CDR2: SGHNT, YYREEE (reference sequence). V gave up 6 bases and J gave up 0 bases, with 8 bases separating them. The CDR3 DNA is TGTGCCAGCAACATTTGGAGCACAGATACGCAGTATTCT. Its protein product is CASNIWSTDTQYS.

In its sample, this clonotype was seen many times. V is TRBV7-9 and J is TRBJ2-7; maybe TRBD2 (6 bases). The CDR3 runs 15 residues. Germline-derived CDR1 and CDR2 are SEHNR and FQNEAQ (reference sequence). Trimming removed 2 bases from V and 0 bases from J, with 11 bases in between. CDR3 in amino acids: CASSLTREFSYEQYF. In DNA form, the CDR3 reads TGTGCCAGCAGCTTAACACGGGAGTTCTCCTACGAGCAGTACTTC.

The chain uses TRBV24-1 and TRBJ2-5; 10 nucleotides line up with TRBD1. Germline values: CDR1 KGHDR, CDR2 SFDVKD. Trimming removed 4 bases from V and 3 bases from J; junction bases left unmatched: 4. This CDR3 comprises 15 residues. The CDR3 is CATSDTGTGEETQYF. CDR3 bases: TGTGCCACCAGTGACACCGGGACAGGGGAAGAGACCCAGTACTTC.

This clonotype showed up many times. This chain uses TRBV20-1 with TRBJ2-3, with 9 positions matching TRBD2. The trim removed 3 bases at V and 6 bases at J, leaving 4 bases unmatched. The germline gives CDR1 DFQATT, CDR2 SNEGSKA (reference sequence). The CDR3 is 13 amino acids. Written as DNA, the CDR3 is TGCAGTGCTAGGACTCTAGCGGGGGATACGCAGTATTTT. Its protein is CSARTLAGDTQYF.

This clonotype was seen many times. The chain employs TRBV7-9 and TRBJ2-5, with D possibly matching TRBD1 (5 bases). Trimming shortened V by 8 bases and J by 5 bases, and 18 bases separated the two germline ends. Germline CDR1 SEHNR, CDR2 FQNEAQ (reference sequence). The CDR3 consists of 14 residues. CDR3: CASQGRGGMETQYF. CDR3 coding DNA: TGTGCCAGCCAGGGTAGAGGCGGCATGGAGACCCAGTACTTC.

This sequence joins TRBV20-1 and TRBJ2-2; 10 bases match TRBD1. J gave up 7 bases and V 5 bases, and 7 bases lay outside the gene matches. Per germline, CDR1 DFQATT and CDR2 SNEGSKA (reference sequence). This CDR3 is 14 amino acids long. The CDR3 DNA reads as TGCAGTGCTTTTCGGGACAGGGGCATCGGGGAGCTGTTTTTT. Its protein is CSAFRDRGIGELFF.

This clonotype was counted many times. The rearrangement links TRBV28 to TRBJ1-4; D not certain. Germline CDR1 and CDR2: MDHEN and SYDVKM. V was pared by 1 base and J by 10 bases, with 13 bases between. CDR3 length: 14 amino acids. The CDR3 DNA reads TGTGCCAGCAGTTTATTGTCGAGATCGGGAAAACTGTTTTTT. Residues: CASSLLSRSGKLFF.

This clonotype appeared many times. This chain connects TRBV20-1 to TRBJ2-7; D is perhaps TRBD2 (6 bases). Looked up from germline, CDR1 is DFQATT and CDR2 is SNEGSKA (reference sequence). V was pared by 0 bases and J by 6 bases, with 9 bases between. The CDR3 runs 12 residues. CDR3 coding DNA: TGCAGTGCTAGAGAGGGGGAGGCCGAGCAGTACTTC. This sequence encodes CSAREGEAEQYF.

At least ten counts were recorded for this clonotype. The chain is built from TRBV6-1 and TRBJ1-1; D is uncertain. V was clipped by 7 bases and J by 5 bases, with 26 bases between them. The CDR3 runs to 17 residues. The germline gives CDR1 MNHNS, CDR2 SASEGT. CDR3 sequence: CASTQWERYHLTTEAFF. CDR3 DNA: TGTGCCAGCACCCAATGGGAGCGATATCACTTAACGACTGAAGCTTTCTTT.

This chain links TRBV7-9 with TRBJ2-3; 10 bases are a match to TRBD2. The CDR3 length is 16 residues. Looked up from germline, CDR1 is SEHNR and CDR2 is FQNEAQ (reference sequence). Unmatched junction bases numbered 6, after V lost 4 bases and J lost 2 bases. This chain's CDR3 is CASSSGLAQPTDTQYF. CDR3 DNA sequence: TGTGCCAGCAGCTCGGGACTAGCGCAACCCACAGATACGCAGTATTTT.

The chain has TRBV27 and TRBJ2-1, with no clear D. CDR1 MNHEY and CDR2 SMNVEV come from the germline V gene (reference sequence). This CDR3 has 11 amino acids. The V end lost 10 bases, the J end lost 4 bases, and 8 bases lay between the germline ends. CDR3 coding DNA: TGTGCCACCGAAAGATACAATGAGCAGTTCTTC. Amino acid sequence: CATERYNEQFF.

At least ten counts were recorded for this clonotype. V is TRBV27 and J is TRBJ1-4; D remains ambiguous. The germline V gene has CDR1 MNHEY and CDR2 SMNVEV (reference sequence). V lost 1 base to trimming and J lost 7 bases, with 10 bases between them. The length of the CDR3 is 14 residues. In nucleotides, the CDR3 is TGTGCCAGCAGTTTATACTCGCGGGGTGAAAAACTGTTTTTT. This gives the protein CASSLYSRGEKLFF. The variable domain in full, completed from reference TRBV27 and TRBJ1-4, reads EAQVTQNPRYLITVTGKKLTVTCSQNMNHEYMSWYRQDPGLGLRQIYYSMNVEVTDKGDVPEGYKVSRKEKRNFPLILESPSPNQTSLYFCASSLYSRGEKLFFGSGTQLSVL.